This is a list of T cell receptor beta chains from one sample in a study of blood T cell repertoires in COVID-19. Method: immunoSEQ multiplex PCR; TCRdb's copy keeps in-frame clones and lacks some. Of under 250,000 clones in the sample, approximately 90% were seen once. Sequenced sample: peripheral blood. These receptors all stem from a man in his 60s with COVID-19, enrolled during active disease. Each CDR3 is given with its conserved first and last residue. The D gene is left open where the match is weak. Clone size appears in some rows only: once, few, many, or a class for an expanded clone.

clone_size j_call d_call v_call cdr3_nt cdr3_aa
once TRBJ2-1 NA TRBV11-2 TGTGCCAGCAGCTTCACTTTTCCAGAGCAGTTCTTC CASSFTFPEQFF
NA TRBJ1-3 NA TRBV19 TGTGCCAGTAGTTGGGCAGCTGGAAACACCATATATTTT CASSWAAGNTIYF
NA TRBJ2-7 NA TRBV2 TGTGCCAGCAGTGATAGGGGGTCCGAGCAGTACTTC CASSDRGSEQYF
NA TRBJ1-2 TRBD1 TRBV7-9 TGTGCCAGCAGCTCACGGGACAGGGGGCGAGATGGCTACACCTTC CASSSRDRGRDGYTF
NA TRBJ2-2 NA TRBV11-3 TGTGCCAGCAGCATCCGAGTCCGGGCAGGGGACACCGGGGAGCTGTTTTTT CASSIRVRAGDTGELFF
NA TRBJ2-2 NA TRBV24-1 TGTGCCACCCAAGACAGCCTAAGGACCGGGGAGCTGTTTTTT CATQDSLRTGELFF
NA TRBJ2-1 TRBD1 TRBV11-2 TGTGCCAGCAGCCGATTACCGGGACAGAACATCAATGAGCAGTTCTTC CASSRLPGQNINEQFF
once TRBJ2-6 TRBD1 TRBV5-8 TGTGCCAGCAGCTCGGGACAGGGGAGAGGGGCCAACGTCCTGACTTTC CASSSGQGRGANVLTF
NA TRBJ1-6 NA TRBV7-9 TGTGCCAGCAGCCCAGGGCCCTCCTATAATTCACCCCTCCACTTT CASSPGPSYNSPLHF
NA TRBJ2-2 TRBD1 TRBV9 TGTGCCAGCAGCGTAAATTTTAGGACAGGGGACTGGGGCGCCGGGGAGCTGTTTTTT CASSVNFRTGDWGAGELFF
NA TRBJ2-7 NA TRBV18 TGTGCCAGCTCACGGCGGTCTGACGAGGATGAGCAGTACTTC CASSRRSDEDEQYF
NA TRBJ2-5 TRBD2 TRBV5-6 TGTGCCAGCAGCCAACTAGCGGGAGGAGGTCGAGAGACCCAGTACTTC CASSQLAGGGRETQYF
once TRBJ1-4 TRBD1 TRBV5-1 TGCGCCAGCAGCACCGGCAGGGGGGATGAAAAACTGTTTTTT CASSTGRGDEKLFF
NA TRBJ2-2 TRBD1 TRBV7-9 TGTGCCAGCAGCCTACAGGGGGCGCGAAACACCGGGGAGCTGTTTTTT CASSLQGARNTGELFF
NA TRBJ1-5 NA TRBV20-1 TGCAGTGCTAGTTACGGGGTCAATCAGCCCCAGCATTTT CSASYGVNQPQHF
NA TRBJ1-4 TRBD1 TRBV15 TGTGCCACCAGCAGAGATCAGGTGCAGGGGGGCGAAAAACTGTTTTTT CATSRDQVQGGEKLFF
NA TRBJ2-7 TRBD2 TRBV5-4 TGTGCCAGCAGCCTAGGACTAGCGGGGGGGACTTACGAGCAGTACTTC CASSLGLAGGTYEQYF
NA TRBJ1-5 NA TRBV28 TGTGCCAGCAGCCCAGGGGTTTCGGGCAATCAGCCCCAGCATTTT CASSPGVSGNQPQHF
NA TRBJ2-7 TRBD1 TRBV27 TGTGCCAGCAGTTTAAATAGGGGGCAGACCTACGAGCAGTACTTC CASSLNRGQTYEQYF
once TRBJ2-7 TRBD2 TRBV7-2 TGTGCCAGCAGCTTAGCCAGCGGGAGTGGTTACGAGCAGTACTTC CASSLASGSGYEQYF
NA TRBJ2-3 TRBD2 TRBV11-2 TGTGCCAGCAGCTTGTTAGCGGGGGGCACAGATACGCAGTATTTT CASSLLAGGTDTQYF
NA TRBJ1-5 NA TRBV5-1 TGCGCCAGCAGCCCCCTGGGTGGGGGGAATCAGCCCCAGCATTTT CASSPLGGGNQPQHF
NA TRBJ1-5 NA TRBV12-3/TRBV12-4 TGTGCCAGCAGTTTTGGGCATCAGCCCCAGCATTTT CASSFGHQPQHF
NA TRBJ2-1 TRBD2 TRBV6-4 TGTGCCAGCAGTGAGGTCGCTAGCGGGGGGGCCTATGAGCAGTTCTTC CASSEVASGGAYEQFF
NA TRBJ2-7 TRBD1 TRBV5-6 TGTGCCAGCAGCTTGGTGAGACAGGGGTACGAGCAGTACTTC CASSLVRQGYEQYF
NA TRBJ1-5 TRBD1 TRBV28 TGTGCCAGCAGTTCGACAGGGGAAAAAAATCAGCCCCAGCATTTT CASSSTGEKNQPQHF
NA TRBJ1-4 NA TRBV7-6 TGTGCCAGCAGCTTGGGACCAGGGGTGGCTAATGAAAAACTGTTTTTT CASSLGPGVANEKLFF
NA TRBJ2-7 TRBD1 TRBV6-1 TGTGCCAGCGTAGTTAGACAGGGATCCCACGAGCAGTACTTC CASVVRQGSHEQYF
NA TRBJ2-7 TRBD1 TRBV19 TGTGCCAGTAGTACAGGACAGGGAAAGACCTACGAGCAGTACTTC CASSTGQGKTYEQYF
NA TRBJ1-1 TRBD1 TRBV12-5 TGTGCTAGTGGACAACAGGGGGCCACTGAAGCTTTCTTT CASGQQGATEAFF
NA TRBJ1-6 NA TRBV10-2 TGCGCCAGCAGAACAGGAGATTCACCCCTCCACTTT CASRTGDSPLHF
NA TRBJ2-1 TRBD2 TRBV25-1 TGTGCCAGCGCCAGACTAGCGGGGGGGGATGAGCAGTTCTTC CASARLAGGDEQFF
NA TRBJ2-3 TRBD2 TRBV2 TGTGCCAGCACAACCTTTACCGGGACTACTTATATATGGACAGATACGCAGTATTTT CASTTFTGTTYIWTDTQYF
NA TRBJ1-3 TRBD1 TRBV2 TGTGCCAGCACGGTACAGGGGACTGGAAACACCATATATTTT CASTVQGTGNTIYF
NA TRBJ2-3 NA TRBV7-8 TGTGCCAGCAGCTTAGCGGGGACTGCACAGGCAGATACGCAGTATTTT CASSLAGTAQADTQYF
NA TRBJ2-3 TRBD1 TRBV11-3 TGTGCCAGCAGCTTCAGCCCCGGGACAGGCCTCACAGATACGCAGTATTTT CASSFSPGTGLTDTQYF
NA TRBJ1-1 TRBD1 TRBV6-5 TGTGCCAGCAGTCTGACCGGGACAGTGAACACTGAAGCTTTCTTT CASSLTGTVNTEAFF
NA TRBJ1-1 NA TRBV25-1 TGTGCCAGCAACTATTTCGGGTCTGCGCACACTGAAGCTTTCTTT CASNYFGSAHTEAFF
once TRBJ1-5 TRBD1 TRBV3-1/TRBV3-2 TGTGCCAGCAGCCAAGACAGGGGGACCAATCAGCCCCAGCATTTT CASSQDRGTNQPQHF
NA TRBJ1-2 TRBD1 TRBV30 TGTGCCTGGACCGGAGGACAGGGCGTTGGCTATGGCTACACCTTC CAWTGGQGVGYGYTF
NA TRBJ2-1 NA TRBV5-4 TGTGCCAGCAGAAGAGACAGAATTGACAATGAGCAGTTCTTC CASRRDRIDNEQFF
NA TRBJ2-1 NA TRBV4-1 TGCGCCAGCAGCCAAGGGTACAGCTCCTACAATGAGCAGTTCTTC CASSQGYSSYNEQFF
once TRBJ2-2 NA TRBV7-3 TGTGCCAGCAGCTTGAAGACACTTGCCGGGGAGCTGTTTTTT CASSLKTLAGELFF
NA TRBJ2-5 NA TRBV7-9 TGTGCCAGCAGCCCCCGCCCGGACTATAACAACCGGGCCCAGTACTTC CASSPRPDYNNRAQYF
NA TRBJ1-1 TRBD1 TRBV2 TGTGCCAGCCCCTCCCTTCAGGGGGTTAACACTGAAGCTTTCTTT CASPSLQGVNTEAFF
NA TRBJ2-7 NA TRBV10-3 TGTGCCATCGCTGACAGGTCTGAGGAGCAGTACTTC CAIADRSEEQYF
NA TRBJ1-1 NA TRBV7-8 TGTGCCAGCAGCCTGGGGGGGACCACTGAAGCTTTCTTT CASSLGGTTEAFF
NA TRBJ2-4 NA TRBV21-1 TGTGCCAAAGGGAGGGGGTTGGCCAAAAACATTCAGTACTTC CAKGRGLAKNIQYF
NA TRBJ1-5 NA TRBV30 TGTGCCTGGAGTGGTGGGGGGAAAAGCAATCAGCCCCAGCATTTT CAWSGGGKSNQPQHF
NA TRBJ2-4 NA TRBV4-1 TGCGCCAGCAGACCAGAAGGAGGTGGCAAAAACATTCAGTACTTC CASRPEGGGKNIQYF
NA TRBJ1-4 TRBD1 TRBV5-3 TGTGCCAGAAGCTTGACAGGGGGGTATCGTGAAAAACTGTTTTTT CARSLTGGYREKLFF
NA TRBJ1-5 TRBD1 TRBV19 TGTGCCAGTAGCCTGGACAGGGCTTTCGTTCAGCCCCAGCATTTT CASSLDRAFVQPQHF
NA TRBJ2-1 TRBD2 TRBV30 TGTGCCTGGAGTCCGACTAGCGGGAGGTATAGTGAGCAGTTCTTC CAWSPTSGRYSEQFF
NA TRBJ2-7 NA TRBV5-8 TGTGCCAGCAGCTTGTTTGAGGGGGTTAGAGTTTACGAGCAGTACTTC CASSLFEGVRVYEQYF